The source of this TCR beta chain is a study of T cell responses to AZD1222 COVID-19 vaccine. Germline values: CDR1 SGHTA, CDR2 FQGNSA. The V and J ends lost 5 bases and 5 bases respectively, with 12 bases between them. This CDR3 has 13 amino acids. Study-wide results and caveats: CD4 TCRs associated with vaccination spanned spike, dominating at 160-218 and 743-854. Donor demographics were predominantly white British with a female majority; clonal diversity may be underestimated. As reported, nearly half of all spike-specific TCRs target variant regions that are unmutated. Spike-specific TCR breadth and depth went up after people got two AZD1222 doses.

Sequencing was performed with immunoSEQ multiplex PCR; in TCRdb, only in-frame clones are kept and a portion is missing. The sample has 95,000 to 150,000 clones, 70% to 85% seen once. To note about this clone: As yet, its antigen is unknown.

This chain uses TRBV7-2 with TRBJ1-2, with D possibly matching TRBD1 (5 bases). This receptor was identified in an adult in good health. The sequences come from peripheral blood, collected on day 0 of AZD1222 vaccination. The CDR3 DNA reads as TGTGCCAGCAGCACAGGAAGCCGATATGGCTACACCTTC. It yields the protein CASSTGSRYGYTF.